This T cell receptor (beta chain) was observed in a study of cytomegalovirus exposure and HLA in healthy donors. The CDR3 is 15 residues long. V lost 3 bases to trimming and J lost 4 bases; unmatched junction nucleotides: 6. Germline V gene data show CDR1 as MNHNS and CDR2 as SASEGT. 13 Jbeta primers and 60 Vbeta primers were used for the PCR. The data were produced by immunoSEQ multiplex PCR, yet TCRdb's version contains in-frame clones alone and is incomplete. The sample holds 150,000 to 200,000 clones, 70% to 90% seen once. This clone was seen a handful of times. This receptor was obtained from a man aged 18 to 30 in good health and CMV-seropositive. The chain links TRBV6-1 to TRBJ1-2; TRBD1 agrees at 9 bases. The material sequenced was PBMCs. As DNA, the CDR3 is TGTGCCAGCAGTGACGGACAGGGGTCCTTCTATGGCTACACCTTC. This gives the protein CASSDGQGSFYGYTF.